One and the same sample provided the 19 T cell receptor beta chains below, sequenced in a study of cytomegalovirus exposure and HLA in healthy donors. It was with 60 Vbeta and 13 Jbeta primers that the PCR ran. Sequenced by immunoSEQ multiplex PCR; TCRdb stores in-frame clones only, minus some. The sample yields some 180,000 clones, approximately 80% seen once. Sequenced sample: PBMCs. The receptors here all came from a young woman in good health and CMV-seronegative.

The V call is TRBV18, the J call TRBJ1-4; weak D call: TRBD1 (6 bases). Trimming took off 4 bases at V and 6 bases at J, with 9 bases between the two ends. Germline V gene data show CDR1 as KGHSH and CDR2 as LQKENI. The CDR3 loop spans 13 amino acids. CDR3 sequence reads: CASSRAGDEKLFF. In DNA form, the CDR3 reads TGTGCCAGCTCACGGGCAGGGGATGAAAAACTGTTTTTT.

CDR3 nucleotide sequence: TGTGCCAGCAGCGTCAAGACAGGGGGTGGCGAAGCTTTCTTT. Amino acid sequence: CASSVKTGGGEAFF. V gene TRBV9 combines with J gene TRBJ1-1; 9 bases align to TRBD1. This CDR3 spans 14 amino acids. Germline loops: CDR1 SGDLS, CDR2 YYNGEE. V was pared by 2 bases and J by 8 bases, with 7 bases of the junction left unmatched.

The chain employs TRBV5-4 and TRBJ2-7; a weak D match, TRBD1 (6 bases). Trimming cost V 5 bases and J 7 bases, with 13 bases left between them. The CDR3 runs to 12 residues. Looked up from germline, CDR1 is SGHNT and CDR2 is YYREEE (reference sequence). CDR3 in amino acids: CASSLIRGEQYF. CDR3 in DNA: TGTGCCAGCAGTCTGATCAGGGGTGAGCAGTACTTC.

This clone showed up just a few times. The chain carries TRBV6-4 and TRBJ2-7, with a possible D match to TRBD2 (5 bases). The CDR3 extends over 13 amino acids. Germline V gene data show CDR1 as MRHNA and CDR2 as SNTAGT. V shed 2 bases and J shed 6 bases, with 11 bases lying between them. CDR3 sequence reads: CASSDGEMGEQYF. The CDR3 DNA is TGTGCCAGCAGTGACGGGGAGATGGGCGAGCAGTACTTC.

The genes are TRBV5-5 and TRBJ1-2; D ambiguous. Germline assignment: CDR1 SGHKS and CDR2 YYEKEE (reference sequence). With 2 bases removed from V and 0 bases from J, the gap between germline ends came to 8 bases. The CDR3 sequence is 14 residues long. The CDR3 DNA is TGTGCCAGCAGCTTTGGAGGGACTAACTATGGCTACACCTTC. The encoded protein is CASSFGGTNYGYTF.

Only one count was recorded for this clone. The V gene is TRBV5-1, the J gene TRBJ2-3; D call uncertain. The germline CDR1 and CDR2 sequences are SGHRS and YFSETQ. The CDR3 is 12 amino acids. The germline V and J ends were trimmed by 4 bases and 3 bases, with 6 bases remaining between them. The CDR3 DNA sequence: TGCGCCAGCAGCGCGCCTACAGATACGCAGTATTTT. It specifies CASSAPTDTQYF.

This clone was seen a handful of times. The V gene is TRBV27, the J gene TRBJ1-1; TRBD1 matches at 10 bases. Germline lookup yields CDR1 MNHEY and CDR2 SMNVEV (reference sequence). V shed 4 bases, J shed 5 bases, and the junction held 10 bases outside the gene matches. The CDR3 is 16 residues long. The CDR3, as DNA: TGTGCCAGCAGTTCTGAGAGACAGGGGGCGCGAACTGAAGCTTTCTTT. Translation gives CASSSERQGARTEAFF.

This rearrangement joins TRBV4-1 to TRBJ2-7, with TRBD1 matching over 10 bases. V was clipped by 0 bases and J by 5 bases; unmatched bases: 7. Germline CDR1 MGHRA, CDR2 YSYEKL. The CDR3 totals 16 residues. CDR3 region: CASSQDPGQGGNEQYF. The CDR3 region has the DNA TGCGCCAGCAGCCAAGATCCAGGACAGGGGGGCAACGAGCAGTACTTC.

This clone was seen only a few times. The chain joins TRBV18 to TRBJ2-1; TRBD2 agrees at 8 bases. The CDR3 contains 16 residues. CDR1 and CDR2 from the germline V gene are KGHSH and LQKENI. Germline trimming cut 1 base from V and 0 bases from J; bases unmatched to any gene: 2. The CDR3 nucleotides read TGTGCCAGCTCACCACTAGCGGGAAGCTCCTACAATGAGCAGTTCTTC. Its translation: CASSPLAGSSYNEQFF.

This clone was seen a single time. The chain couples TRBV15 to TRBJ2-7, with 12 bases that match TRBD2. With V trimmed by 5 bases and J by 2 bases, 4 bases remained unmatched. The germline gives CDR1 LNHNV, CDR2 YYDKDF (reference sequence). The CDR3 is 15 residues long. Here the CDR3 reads CATSLGLAGAYEQYF. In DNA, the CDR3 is TGTGCCACCAGCCTGGGACTAGCGGGCGCCTACGAGCAGTACTTC.

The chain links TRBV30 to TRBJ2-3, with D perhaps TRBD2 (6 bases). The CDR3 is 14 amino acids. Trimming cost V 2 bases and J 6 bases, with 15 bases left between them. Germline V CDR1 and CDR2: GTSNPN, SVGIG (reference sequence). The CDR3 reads CAWSSLGGPDTQYF. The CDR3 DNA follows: TGTGCCTGGAGTTCTTTGGGGGGTCCCGATACGCAGTATTTT.

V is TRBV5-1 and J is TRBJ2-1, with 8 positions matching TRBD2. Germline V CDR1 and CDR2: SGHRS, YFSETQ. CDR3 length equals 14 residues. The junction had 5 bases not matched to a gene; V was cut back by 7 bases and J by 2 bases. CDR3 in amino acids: CASRLAGAYNEQFF. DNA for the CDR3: TGCGCCAGCCGGCTAGCGGGTGCCTACAATGAGCAGTTCTTC.

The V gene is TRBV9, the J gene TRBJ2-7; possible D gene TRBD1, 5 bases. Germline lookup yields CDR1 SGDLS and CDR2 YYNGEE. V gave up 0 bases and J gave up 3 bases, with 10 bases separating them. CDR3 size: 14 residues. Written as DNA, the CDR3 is TGTGCCAGCAGCGTAGAGGCCAGGGACTACGAGCAGTACTTC. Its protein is CASSVEARDYEQYF.

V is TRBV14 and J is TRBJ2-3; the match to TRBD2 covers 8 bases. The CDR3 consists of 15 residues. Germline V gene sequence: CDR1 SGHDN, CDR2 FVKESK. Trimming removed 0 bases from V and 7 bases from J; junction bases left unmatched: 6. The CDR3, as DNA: TGTGCCAGCAGCCAAGATTTAACTAGCGGATATACGCAGTATTTT. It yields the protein CASSQDLTSGYTQYF.

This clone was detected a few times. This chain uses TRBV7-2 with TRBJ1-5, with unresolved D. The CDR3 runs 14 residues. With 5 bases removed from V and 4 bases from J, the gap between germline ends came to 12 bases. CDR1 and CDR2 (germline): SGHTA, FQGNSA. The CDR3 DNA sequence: TGTGCCAGCAGCCCCCTCGGAGGAAATCAGCCCCAGCATTTT. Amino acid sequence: CASSPLGGNQPQHF.

In DNA, the CDR3 is TGCGCCAGCAGCTTGGCCCCCACAGGGTCTGGAAACACCATATATTTT. This sequence encodes CASSLAPTGSGNTIYF. The chain is built from TRBV5-1 and TRBJ1-3, with D possibly TRBD1 on 6 matching bases. The V gene lost 0 bases and the J gene lost 1 base, with 11 bases spanning the gap. CDR1 and CDR2 (germline): SGHRS, YFSETQ. This CDR3 is built from 16 residues.

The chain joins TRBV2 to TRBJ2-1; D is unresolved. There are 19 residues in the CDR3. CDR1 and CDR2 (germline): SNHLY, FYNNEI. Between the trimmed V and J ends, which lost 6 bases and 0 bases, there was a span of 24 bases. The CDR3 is CASRRTPPGSMSSYNEQFF. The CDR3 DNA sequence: TGTGCCAGCAGAAGAACGCCCCCGGGTTCGATGAGCTCCTACAATGAGCAGTTCTTC.

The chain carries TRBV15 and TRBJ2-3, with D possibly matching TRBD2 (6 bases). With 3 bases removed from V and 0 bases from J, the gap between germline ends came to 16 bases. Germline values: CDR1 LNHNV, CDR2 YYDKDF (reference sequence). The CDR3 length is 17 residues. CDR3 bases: TGTGCCACCAGCAGTCTCTGGCGACTAGGAAGCACAGATACGCAGTATTTT. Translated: CATSSLWRLGSTDTQYF.

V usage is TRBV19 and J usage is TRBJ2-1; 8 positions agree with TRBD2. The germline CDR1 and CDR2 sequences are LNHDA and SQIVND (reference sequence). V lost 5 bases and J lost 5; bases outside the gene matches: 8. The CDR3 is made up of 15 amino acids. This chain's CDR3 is CASSAWSGGHNEQFF. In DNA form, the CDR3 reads TGTGCCAGTAGTGCTTGGAGCGGGGGCCACAATGAGCAGTTCTTC.